This T cell receptor beta chain was captured by sequencing in a study of CD8 T cells in Susac syndrome. From blood CD8+ and CD4+ T cells, TCR beta sequences were generated. The multiple sclerosis control group was made up of treatment-naive patients with stable or active relapsing-remitting disease. Bulk CD8+ and CD4+ cells came from magnetic negative isolation; CD8+ TEMRA by FACS. V lost 8 bases to trimming and J lost 4 bases; unmatched junction nucleotides: 4. In germline, CDR1 is SNHLY, CDR2 FYNNEI. The CDR3 extends over 12 amino acids. Reverse transcription used about 0.5 to 1 ug RNA and random hexamers. The amplification used immunoSEQ multiplex PCR on TCR beta CDR3; it spanned 54 Vbeta and 13 Jbeta. Using its own MiXCR run on the immunoSEQ multiplex PCR reads, TCRdb lists one record per CDR3 protein. Among some 120,000 distinct CDR3 sequences, about 90% were seen once, and the ten largest hold 0.24%.

This clonotype was detected a few times. The sequenced sample consisted of CD8+ T cells from PBMCs. The receptor's source is a human donor with multiple sclerosis. This chain links TRBV2 with TRBJ1-2; 7 nucleotides match TRBD1. The DNA for the CDR3 is TGTGCCAGCCGTACAGGGGTCTATGGCTACACCTTC. Amino acids: CASRTGVYGYTF.